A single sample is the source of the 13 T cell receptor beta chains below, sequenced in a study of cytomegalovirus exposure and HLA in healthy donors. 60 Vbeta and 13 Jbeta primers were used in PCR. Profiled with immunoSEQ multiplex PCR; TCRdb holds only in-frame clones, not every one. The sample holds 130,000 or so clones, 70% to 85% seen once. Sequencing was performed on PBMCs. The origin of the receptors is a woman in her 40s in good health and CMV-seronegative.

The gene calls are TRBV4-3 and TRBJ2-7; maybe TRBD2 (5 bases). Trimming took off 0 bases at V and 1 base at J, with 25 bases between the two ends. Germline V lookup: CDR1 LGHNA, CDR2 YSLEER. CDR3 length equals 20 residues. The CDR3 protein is CASSQDRLVVLTWRSYEQYF. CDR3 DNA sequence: TGCGCCAGCAGCCAAGACCGGCTTGTAGTCTTGACTTGGAGGTCCTACGAGCAGTACTTC.

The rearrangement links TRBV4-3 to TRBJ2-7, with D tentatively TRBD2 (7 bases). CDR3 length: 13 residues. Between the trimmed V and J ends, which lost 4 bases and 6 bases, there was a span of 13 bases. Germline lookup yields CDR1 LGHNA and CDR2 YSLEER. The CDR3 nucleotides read TGCGCCAGCAGCCGCTACAGGGAGGGCGAGCAGTACTTC. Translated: CASSRYREGEQYF.

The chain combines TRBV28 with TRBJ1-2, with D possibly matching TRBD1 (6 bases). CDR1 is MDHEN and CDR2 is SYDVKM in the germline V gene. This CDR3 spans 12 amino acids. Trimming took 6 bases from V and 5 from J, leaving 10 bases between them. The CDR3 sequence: CASRLTGYGYTF. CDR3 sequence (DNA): TGTGCCAGCAGGTTAACAGGGTATGGCTACACCTTC.

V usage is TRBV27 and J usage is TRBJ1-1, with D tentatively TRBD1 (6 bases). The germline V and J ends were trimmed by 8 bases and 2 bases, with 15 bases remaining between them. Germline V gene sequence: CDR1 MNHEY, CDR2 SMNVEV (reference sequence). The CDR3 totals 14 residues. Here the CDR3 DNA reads TGTGCCAGCCCTCCAGGACAGAAAAACACTGAAGCTTTCTTT. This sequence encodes CASPPGQKNTEAFF.

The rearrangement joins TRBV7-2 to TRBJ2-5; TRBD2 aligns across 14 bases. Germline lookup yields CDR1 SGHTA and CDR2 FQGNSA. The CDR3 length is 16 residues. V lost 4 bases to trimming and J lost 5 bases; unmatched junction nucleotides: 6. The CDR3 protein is CASSSQGLAGAETQYF. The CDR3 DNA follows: TGTGCCAGCAGCTCACAGGGACTAGCGGGAGCGGAGACCCAGTACTTC.

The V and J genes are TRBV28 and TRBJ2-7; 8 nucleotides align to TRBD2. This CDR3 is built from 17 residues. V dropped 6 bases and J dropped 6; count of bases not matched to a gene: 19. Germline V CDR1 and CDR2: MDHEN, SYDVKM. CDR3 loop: CASRTQLAGTLMPEQYF. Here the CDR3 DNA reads TGTGCCAGCAGAACCCAATTAGCGGGAACCCTAATGCCCGAGCAGTACTTC.

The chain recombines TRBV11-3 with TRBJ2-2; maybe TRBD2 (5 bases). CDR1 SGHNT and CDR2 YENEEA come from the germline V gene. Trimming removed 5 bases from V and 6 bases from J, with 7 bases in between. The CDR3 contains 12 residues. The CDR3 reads CASSPGAGELFF. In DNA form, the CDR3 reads TGTGCCAGCAGCCCCGGGGCCGGGGAGCTGTTTTTT.

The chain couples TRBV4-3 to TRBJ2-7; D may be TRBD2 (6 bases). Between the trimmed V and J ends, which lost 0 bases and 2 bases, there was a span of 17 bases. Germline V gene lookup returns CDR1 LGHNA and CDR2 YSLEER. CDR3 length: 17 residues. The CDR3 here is CASSQDLRAGSTYEQYF. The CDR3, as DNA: TGCGCCAGCAGCCAAGATTTGAGGGCGGGATCGACCTACGAGCAGTACTTC.

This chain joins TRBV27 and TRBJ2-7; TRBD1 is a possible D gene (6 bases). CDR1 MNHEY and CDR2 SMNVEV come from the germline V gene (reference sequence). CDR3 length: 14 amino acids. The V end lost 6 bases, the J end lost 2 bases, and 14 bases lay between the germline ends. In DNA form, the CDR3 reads TGTGCCAGCAGACTTGGACAGAGAGCCTACGAGCAGTACTTC. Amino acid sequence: CASRLGQRAYEQYF.

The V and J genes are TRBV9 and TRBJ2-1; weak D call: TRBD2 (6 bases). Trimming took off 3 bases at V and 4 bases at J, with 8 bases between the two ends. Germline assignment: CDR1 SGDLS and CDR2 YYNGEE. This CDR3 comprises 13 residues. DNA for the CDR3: TGTGCCAGCAGCGGGGGGACTTACAATGAGCAGTTCTTC. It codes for CASSGGTYNEQFF. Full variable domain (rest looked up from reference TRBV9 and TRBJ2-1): DSGVTQTPKHLITATGQRVTLRCSPRSGDLSVYWYQQSLDQGLQFLIQYYNGEERAKGNILERFSAQQFPDLHSELNLSSLELGDSALYFCASSGGTYNEQFFGPGTRLTVL.

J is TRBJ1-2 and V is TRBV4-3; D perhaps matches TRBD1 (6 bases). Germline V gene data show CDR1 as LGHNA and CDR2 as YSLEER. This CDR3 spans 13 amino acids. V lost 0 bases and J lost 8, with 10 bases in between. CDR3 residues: CASSQETGIGYTF. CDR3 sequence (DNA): TGCGCCAGCAGCCAAGAAACAGGGATCGGCTACACCTTC.

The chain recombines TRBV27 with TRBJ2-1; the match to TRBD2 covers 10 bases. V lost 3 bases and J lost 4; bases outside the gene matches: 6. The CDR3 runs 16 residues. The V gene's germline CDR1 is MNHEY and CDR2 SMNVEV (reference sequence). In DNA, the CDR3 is TGTGCCAGCAGTTTCCGGTCTAGCGGGAGTTACAATGAGCAGTTCTTC. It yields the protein CASSFRSSGSYNEQFF.

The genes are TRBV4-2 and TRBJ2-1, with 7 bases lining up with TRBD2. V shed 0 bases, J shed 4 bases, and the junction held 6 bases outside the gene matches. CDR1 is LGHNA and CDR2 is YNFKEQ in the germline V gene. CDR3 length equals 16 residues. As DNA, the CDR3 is TGTGCCAGCAGCCAAGATAGGAGGGAGGGTTACAATGAGCAGTTCTTC. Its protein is CASSQDRREGYNEQFF.